This TCR beta chain was found in a study of cytomegalovirus exposure and HLA in healthy donors. The overall study: The roughly 120 validation repertoires matched the 500 to 750 first-cohort repertoires in platform, a later analysis reported. Whole-study results and caveats: Accounts indicate the classifier identified cytomegalovirus status with strong specificity and sensitivity.

As regards this clone: The target antigen is unknown.

TCRdb's table, derived via immunoSEQ multiplex PCR, lists solely in-frame clones and lacks some. Of more than 300,000 clones listed, 86% are singletons. The receptor comes from a young woman in good health and CMV-seronegative. The sample was PBMCs.

CDR3 DNA: TGTGCCAGCAGCTCCAGTGCCGCAGATACGCAGTATTTT. Translation: CASSSSAADTQYF. V is TRBV7-8 and J is TRBJ2-3; D gene ambiguous. V was trimmed by 4 bases and J by 4 bases, leaving 9 bases between them. The V gene's germline CDR1 is SGHVS and CDR2 FQNEAQ. This CDR3 region has 13 residues.